This TCR beta chain is from a study of OX40 agonist ivuxolimab in advanced cancers. At the level of the study: Patients received ivuxolimab, an intravenous treatment, every 2 weeks at 0.01 to 10 mg/kg. Those enrolled were approximately 78% male, with a mean age of 60 years and ages from about 20 to 85.

The germline V gene has CDR1 SNHLY and CDR2 FYNNEI. Trimming pared 2 bases from V and 4 bases from J, leaving 15 bases between. This CDR3 has 17 amino acids. Assay: immunoSEQ multiplex PCR; the TCRdb copy retains only in-frame clones and omits some. This table has over 45,000 clones, 85% to 90% appearing once. Source: CD4+ or CD8+ T cells sorted from blood, taken in a trial of the OX40 agonist ivuxolimab. The genes are TRBV2 and TRBJ1-6, with a tentative D call TRBD1 (5 bases). This sequence was found in an adult with an advanced solid tumor such as melanoma, head and neck, liver or kidney cancer. CDR3: CASSENQGNAYNSPLHF. The CDR3 DNA is TGTGCCAGCAGTGAAAACCAGGGAAATGCTTATAATTCACCCCTCCACTTT.